This T cell receptor beta chain was identified in a study of shared clonotypes between healthy human individuals. Study at large: The cohort had two women and a few men, ages 18 to 49. Study-wide results and limits: Clonotype sharing levels among donors were expected to vary with sequencing depth. Across subsets, estimated richness was generally greater for naive than for memory populations.

Each cell subset's genomic DNA was divided evenly among several immunoSEQ plates. The method was immunoSEQ multiplex PCR; TCRdb's version includes in-frame clones alone and lacks a portion of them. The table records approximately 2.4 million clones, approximately 94% of them present only once. As to this clone: Its cognate antigen is unknown.

This receptor was identified in a young man in good health. What was sequenced was naive CD4+ T cells sorted from blood. As for subset: CD45RA+ positively selected.

The CDR3 DNA is TGTGCCAGCAGCGTAGAAGGGTACGGAAACACCATATATTTT. Translating it yields CASSVEGYGNTIYF. The chain recombines TRBV9 with TRBJ1-3; the D is unclear. The V gene's germline CDR1 is SGDLS and CDR2 YYNGEE. V was shortened by 0 bases and J by 4 bases, with 8 bases between the two germline ends. The CDR3 is made up of 14 amino acids.